This T cell receptor (beta chain) originates from a study of T-cell memory formation after mild COVID-19. Regarding the study as a whole: Some responding clones appeared in pre-infection memory, suggesting cross-reactive memory joined. Clones which contracted sat mainly in CM and EM if CD4+, and in EMRA if CD8+. There was a balanced CD4/CD8 profile in clones contracting day 15 to 85, and later expanders leaned CD4+. Second-wave clones peaking on day 37 lacked confirmed SARS-CoV-2 specificity.

CDR3 length equals 14 residues. Germline assignment: CDR1 MNHEY and CDR2 SVGAGI. V was cut by 5 bases and J by 8 bases, with 19 bases left in between. There are a few counts of this clonotype. Its antigen is unidentified. TCRdb called the 5' RACE reads again in MiXCR, with one record for every CDR3 protein. The repertoire consists of 95,000 to 120,000 distinct CDR3 sequences, with roughly a sixth occurring once and the leading ten covering over 4.5%. The specimen sequenced was PBMCs or a T cell subset sorted from them (not recorded which). The receptor's source is a man aged 18 to 30 who had mild COVID-19 (a few samples of this study predate the infection). Cell type and time point are not known. The chain combines TRBV6-5 with TRBJ2-7; D may be TRBD2 (6 bases). The CDR3 loop reads CASSNVRVGGKQYV. CDR3 DNA sequence: TGTGCCAGCAGTAACGTCAGGGTGGGGGGAAAGCAGTACGTC.